This TCR beta chain was captured in a study of T cells expressing NK-cell markers. In the study overall: The eight sequenced donors comprised seven who were HCMV-seropositive and one who was seronegative.

About this clonotype: Its antigen is still unknown.

Broader study findings: Of CD8+ T cells, 1.0-7.0% belonged to dominant NKG2C+ clonotypes in several donors.

It was by 5'RACE template switching with UMIs that TCR beta cDNA was made. TCRdb reprocessed the 5' RACE reads, keeping one entry per CDR3 protein, no DNA. The sample yields 350,000 to 400,000 distinct CDR3 sequences, of which the top ten take up around 11%. CDR1 and CDR2 (germline): MNHNY, SVGAGI (reference sequence). This CDR3 spans 17 amino acids. Sequences were obtained from blood T cells: a sorted CD56 or NKG2C T cell subset, CD4+ or CD8+ T cells, or bulk PBMC T cells (not recorded which). V usage is TRBV6-6 and J usage is TRBJ2-3. The TCR sequence derives from a woman in her forties or fifties in good health. CDR3 loop: CASSYSISSASPDTQYF.